This T cell receptor (beta chain) was observed in a study of metastatic and nonmetastatic thyroid tumors. Overall study: A comparison of repertoires was made across blood and tumor or nodule tissue from malignant and benign thyroid patients.

Until they underwent thyroid surgery, no patient had received any treatment. Whole-study findings and limits: Reportedly, malignant thyroid tumors had significantly higher TCR beta diversity than benign nodules, in blood and tumor.

The table lists this clone with many counts. Its antigen is as yet unknown. TCRdb re-clonotyped the PCR reads through MiXCR. Here the sample spans some 13,000 clones, less than 15% being singletons. The receptor was derived from a female donor with papillary thyroid cancer or a benign thyroid nodule (not recorded which). Some clones in this sample may be carry-over from other donors' samples. The specimen was blood.

CDR3 sequence reads: CASSYDRNQPQHF. The CDR3 region has the DNA TGTGCCAGCAGCTATGACAGAAATCAGCCCCAGCATTTT. The gene calls are TRBV5-4 and TRBJ1-5; the D gene is possibly TRBD1 (5 bases). Germline V lookup: CDR1 SGHNT, CDR2 YYREEE (reference sequence). The CDR3 is 13 amino acids. V lost 3 bases to trimming and J lost 4 bases, with 8 bases between them.